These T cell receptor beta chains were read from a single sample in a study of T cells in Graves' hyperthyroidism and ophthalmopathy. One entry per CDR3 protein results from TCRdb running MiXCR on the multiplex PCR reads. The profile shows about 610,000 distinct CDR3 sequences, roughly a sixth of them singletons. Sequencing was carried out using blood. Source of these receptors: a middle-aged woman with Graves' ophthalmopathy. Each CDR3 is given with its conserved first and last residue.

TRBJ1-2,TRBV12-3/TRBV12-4,CASTLGEVYGYTF
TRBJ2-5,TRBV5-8,CASSLGVEATGGGETQYF
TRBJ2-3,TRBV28,CASSLGSADTQYF
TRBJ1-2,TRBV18,CASSPPQSLRGYTF
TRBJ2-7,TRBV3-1,CANSLKSLSEQYF
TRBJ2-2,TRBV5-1,CASGSGDYTGELFF
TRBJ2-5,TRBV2,CASSEGTGQETQYF
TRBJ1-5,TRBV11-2,CASSLTPQNQPQHF
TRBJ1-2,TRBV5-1,CASSPSTGGYGYTF
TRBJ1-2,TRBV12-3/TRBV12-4,CASSLTSQGRNGYTF
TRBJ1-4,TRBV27,CASSFGGAHREKLFF
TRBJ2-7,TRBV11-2,CASSLTYNYEQYF
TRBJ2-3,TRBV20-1,CSAHTDTQYF
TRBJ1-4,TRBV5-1,CASSVRGQREKLFF
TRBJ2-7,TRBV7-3,CASSLGLAIKFRLVCEQYF
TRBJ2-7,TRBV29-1,CSVEGAYEQYF
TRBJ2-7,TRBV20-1,CSAHGRVYEQYF
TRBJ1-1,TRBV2,CASSVVASTNTEAFF
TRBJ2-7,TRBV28,CASSPQTDYEQYF
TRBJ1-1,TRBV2,CASTLQGARSAFF
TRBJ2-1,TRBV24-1,CATSPSVHNEQFF
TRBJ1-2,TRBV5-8,CASSPTATADYGYTF
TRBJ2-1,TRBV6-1,CASTSVWVASRDNEQFF
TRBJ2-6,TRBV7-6,CASSLVGAGFGANVLTF
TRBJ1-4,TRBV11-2,CASRHRQGAEKLFF
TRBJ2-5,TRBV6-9,CASSYLGQGKETQYF
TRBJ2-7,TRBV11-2,CASSSYRDFYEQYF
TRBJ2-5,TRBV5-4,CASSLSARTGETQYF
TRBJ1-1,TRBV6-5,CASSYVPGNTEAFF
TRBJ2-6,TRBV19,CASRETGGLTGANVLTF
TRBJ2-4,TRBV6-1,CASSSRERNIQYF
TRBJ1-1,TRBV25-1,CASSESHRSTEAFF
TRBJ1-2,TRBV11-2,CASSLDRAGGYTF
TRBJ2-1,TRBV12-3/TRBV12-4,CASRASAEYNEQFF
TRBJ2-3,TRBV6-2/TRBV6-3,CASKRGVAGAGRDTQYF
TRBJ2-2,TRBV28,CASSLGSGELFF
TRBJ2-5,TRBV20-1,CSARGGAGETQYF
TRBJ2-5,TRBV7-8,CASSLWPAGTQYF
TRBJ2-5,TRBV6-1,CATKRDRAQETQYF
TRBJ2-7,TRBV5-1,CASSPPGFDEQYF
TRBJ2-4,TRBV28,CASSLSGLAKNIQYF
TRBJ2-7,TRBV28,CASSSSGPNEQYF
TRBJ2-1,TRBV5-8,CASRRDSYNEQFF
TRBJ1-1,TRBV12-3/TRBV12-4,CASSLPSGTHTEAFF
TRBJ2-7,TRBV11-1,CASSLHREHEQYF
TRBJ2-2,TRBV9,CASSERRGGALNTGELFF